The entry below gives a single T cell receptor (beta chain) sequence along with its context. At one of its ends the junction is not consistent with the germline gene, which may arise from a read error. This CDR3 region has 10 residues. The germline V gene encodes CDR1 SGHKS and CDR2 YYEKEE (reference sequence). The data were obtained in a study of blood T cell repertoires in COVID-19. Background on the study: The origin of the acute and convalescent COVID-19 samples was the United States, Italy and Spain. Sources were T cells, B-cell-depleted T cells, or PBMCs; the material itself was cDNA or gDNA.

Per the original data handling: Counts of nucleated cells, estimated from reference gene primer amplification, were obtained. TCRdb's table, derived via immunoSEQ multiplex PCR, lists solely in-frame clones and lacks some. V, J and clone size are those of that table, while D and trimming were read from the DNA. In the table there are 130,000 to 150,000 clones, 70% to 90% of which are singletons. The sample consisted of peripheral blood. This chain uses TRBV5-5 with TRBJ1-1; D perhaps matches TRBD1 (6 bases). The source is a man between 65 and 80 years old with acute or convalescent COVID-19. For the CDR3, the DNA is TGTGCCAGCAGCTTGGGGACAGTTGATTTT. Protein sequence: CASSLGTVDF.